This record covers a single T cell receptor beta chain. Its antigen target is currently unknown. No clone much larger than this one lies a single base away; base qualities are absent. The cohort comprised 710 or so healthy bone marrow donors. At the time of sampling, all cohort members were nominally healthy, though unrecorded immune exposures were likely present. The donor was CMV seropositive and was included in the group of some 290 seropositive cohort members. Every donor gave a peripheral blood sample, and the peripheral blood mononuclear cells from that sample were used for TCR beta sequencing. The Qiagen DNeasy Blood Extraction Kit was used to extract genomic DNA from the blood cell samples. V is cut by 4 bases and J by 7 bases, and the space between the germline ends is 9 bases. From the germline V gene, CDR1 is SGDLS and CDR2 is YYNGEE. Inclusive of the bounding cysteine and phenylalanine, the CDR3 is 12 residues long. The retained sequence is limited to the CDR3, 36 bases, with the frame set at the first base.

The data were obtained in a study of cytomegalovirus exposure and HLA in healthy donors (TCRdb year 2017). Concerning the study at large: In an earlier analysis of several hundred of the donors, 276 Gb of sequence data and roughly 100 million unique TCR beta sequences from 180 million or so T cells were reported. An early release that covered some 630 HLA-typed donors contained 250 to 350 gigabases of sequencing data and 85 million to 100 million unique TCR sequences. The genetic ancestry cluster associated with self-reported Caucasian donors included around four fifths of the 300 to 400 genotyped donors. The study aimed to test whether cataloging public T cell receptors could reveal signatures of past pathogen exposure. Using immunosequencing, the study profiled T cell repertoires from 666 subjects and related those repertoires to cytomegalovirus serostatus. Besides the first cohort of roughly 640 subjects, a separate validation cohort made up of 120 different subjects was used. The study combined high-throughput TCR immunosequencing, statistical association of individual TCRs with disease status, and machine learning to predict cytomegalovirus infection status. A later analysis re-analyzed previously published TCR beta repertoires from approximately 670 donors and added high-resolution HLA genotyping to study TCR occurrence patterns. The later analysis used no new phenotypic data to find candidate immune exposures, relying instead on TCR beta sequences and their occurrence across donors. To decide whether each TCR beta V gene segment behaved as functional or pseudogenic, an earlier analysis of fewer than 750 of the donors relied on high-throughput TCR beta sequencing. Donor age, sex, ethnicity and CMV serostatus were compiled alongside the repertoire data. A later genetic analysis took genome-wide SNP genotypes for about 55% of the 666 donors and used that subset as a discovery cohort. All discovery cohort repertoires had been generated using a single sequencing platform. Both class I and class II loci were covered by HLA typing, at four-digit resolution. The number of donors typed differed by locus, with 629-630 for A, B, C, DRB1 and DQB1, roughly 520 for DQA1, about 610 for DPA1, and approximately 470 for DPB1. Roughly 5 DR-DQ haplotypes were treated as single units for association and clustering because of strong linkage in the cohort. Across some 400 genotyped donors of the cohort, an average of approximately 200,000 unique TCR beta nucleotide sequences per donor were sequenced, and roughly 18% of those sequences were non-productive.

The paper as a whole reports these results and caveats: In a later analysis, HLA-associated TCR beta chains were found to be more clonally expanded and to have lower generation probabilities than equally common non-associated chains. Because counts were too low, approximately 18 rarely observed V segments, including chromosome 9 orphons, were excluded from the earlier analysis of 587 of the donors. In a later genetic analysis, a missense DCLRE1C variant was associated with V-gene and J-gene trimming of TCR beta chains, and the association was replicated in an independent cohort. Because HLA typing was unavailable for some donors at each locus, only the typed subset was used in association tests. In a later analysis, over 15,000 TCR beta sequences were associated with specific HLA alleles at a false discovery rate of 0.05. A cluster of highly shared sequence variants was judged likely to represent a technical artifact of the sequencing pipeline. Immune exposure information for the cohort was limited to CMV serostatus. A few of the identified cytomegalovirus-associated TCR beta chains were confirmed in vitro to be specific for cytomegalovirus antigens. A further reported finding was that TCR beta sequences accurately predicted the HLA-A and HLA-B alleles for most subjects in the first cohort. In both the original and validation cohorts, the classifier was reported to diagnose cytomegalovirus status with high specificity and sensitivity. The authors suggested that the approach could potentially be extended to other disease states and immunological phenotypes. Across donors, most TCR sequences were observed very rarely, whereas some public TCRs were present in many individuals. According to a later analysis, most CMV-associated TCR beta chains appeared to be HLA-restricted, and the HLA associations seemed to be driven largely by CMV exposure. In a later analysis, the rate of TCR association differed among HLA loci, with DRB1 alleles having the most associated TCRs and HLA-C alleles having the fewest. The 87-base-pair reads could not distinguish some IMGT-functional V segments, including TRBV6-2 and TRBV6-3, so those segments were excluded. According to a later analysis, parvovirus B19, influenza, CMV and Epstein-Barr virus appeared linked to several top co-occurrence clusters. The presence/absence analyses assumed that sequencing depth was roughly uniform across donors, and that assumption may not be true. Compared with the approximately 700-donor mean, donors in an Asian-associated ancestry cluster had fewer N-insertions in productive TCRs, according to a later genetic analysis. Correlated functional status among segregating V segments might be attributable to linkage disequilibrium, but an unknown experimental factor could not be ruled out. The cohort was sequenced for TCR beta chains only, and without alpha or paired-chain data the features that could be detected were limited. When HLA alleles, especially DR and DQ, strongly co-occurred, TCR associations were difficult to assign to individual alleles. A total of fewer than 200 TCR beta chains were listed by the study as associated with cytomegalovirus. In an earlier analysis of about 550 of the donors, most TCR beta V segments were observed in productive rearrangements about 90% or about 30% of the time, broadly matching IMGT annotations.

Libraries were built with the immunoSEQ multiplex PCR assay. For the multiplex PCR, a mixture combining 60 forward primers for TCR Vbeta segments and 13 reverse primers for TCR Jbeta segments was used. The CDR3 region of rearranged TCR beta genes was amplified from genomic DNA with a multiplex PCR assay. Amplified TCR beta libraries were sequenced as 87-base-pair reads on the Illumina HiSeq System. Per the source publication's procedure: In a later analysis, tens of millions of unique TCR beta chains were counted across the approximately 620 repertoires, and roughly 9.9 million of these chains were shared by at least two donors. A nearest-neighbor algorithm error-corrected the raw reads and collapsed the reads into unique sequences, merging closely related sequences to remove PCR and sequencing errors. CDR3 sequences were aligned to IMGT reference sequences to assign V, D and J gene segments. For a sequence to be retained, a match of at least six nucleotides was required to both a V gene segment and a J gene segment. A rearrangement counted as productive if the CDR3 had no stop codons and remained in frame with V and J, and every other rearrangement counted as non-productive. CDR3 was defined by IMGT convention, running from the second conserved V-encoded cysteine to the conserved J-encoded phenylalanine. The earlier analysis of more than 450 of the donors excluded sequences that lacked an unambiguous match to a single V gene segment. In an earlier analysis of about 590 of the donors, a V segment was called functional when productive rearrangements were above 56.7%, and segregating when the standard deviation between donors exceeded 5%. A statistical classification framework was built for diagnosing cytomegalovirus status from the catalog of TCR beta chain sequences. A later analysis assigned V and J genes by comparing TCR nucleotide sequences with IMGT/GENE-DB human TR gene sequences. The TCRdist pipeline was used in a later analysis to assign CDR3 sequences and most-parsimonious VDJ recombination scenarios. In a later analysis, every TCR beta chain was defined by the combination of its CDR3 amino acid sequence and its V-gene family, and reads without a unique V-gene family were dropped. To address suspected cross-contamination and a sequencing artifact, a later analysis removed over 500 highly shared, low-generation-probability nucleotide sequences. In a later analysis, a clonal expansion index for each public chain was calculated from normalized within-repertoire ranks of inferred template counts. A later analysis computed generation probabilities with a VDJ recombination model fitted to out-of-frame rearrangements, and checked the results against IGoR. Hypergeometric tests were used in a later analysis to score TCR-TCR, TCR-HLA and TCR-CMV co-occurrence, with a repertoire-size bias correction applied to the TCR pairs. To estimate false discovery rates, a later analysis permuted the HLA or CMV assignments 20 times. In a later analysis, co-occurring TCRs were grouped using DBSCAN, and TCRdist sequence similarity was added for clustering within HLA-allele-positive subsets. For co-occurrence clustering, repertoires with fewer than 30,000 or more than 120,000 public chains were excluded, along with a handful of repertoires with anomalous nucleotide sharing. Entries here come from immuneACCESS through TCRdb and include only in-frame sequences with V and J called. Some clones fail to appear in such tables; in the studies checked, an unresolved V gene covers under half of the shortfall, and the cause of the remainder is unknown. That table supplies the V and J calls and clone size; D and trimming were determined from the DNA. Present in this sample are 150,000 to 250,000 clones, about four fifths of which were seen just once. About 1.4% of the sample comes from the top ten.

Sample: PBMCs. Rearrangement joined TRBV9 to TRBJ2-1; TRBD2 might be the D gene, on 5 matching bases. The TCR comes from a girl aged 10-17 years in good health and CMV-seropositive. The CDR3 region: CASSFRLNEQFF. The nucleotide sequence is TGTGCCAGCAGCTTCAGACTAAATGAGCAGTTCTTC.